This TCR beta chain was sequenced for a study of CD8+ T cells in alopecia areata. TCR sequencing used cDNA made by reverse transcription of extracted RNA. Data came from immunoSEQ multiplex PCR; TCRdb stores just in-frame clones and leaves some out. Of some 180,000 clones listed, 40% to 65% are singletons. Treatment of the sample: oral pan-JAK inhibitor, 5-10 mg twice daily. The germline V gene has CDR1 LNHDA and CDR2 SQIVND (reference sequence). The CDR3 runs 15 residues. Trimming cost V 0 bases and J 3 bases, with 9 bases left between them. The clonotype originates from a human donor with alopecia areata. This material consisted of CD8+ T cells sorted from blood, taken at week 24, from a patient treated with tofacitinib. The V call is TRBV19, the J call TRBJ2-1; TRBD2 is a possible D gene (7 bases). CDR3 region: CASSIDGGLYNEQFF. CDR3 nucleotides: TGTGCCAGTAGTATAGACGGGGGGCTCTACAATGAGCAGTTCTTC.